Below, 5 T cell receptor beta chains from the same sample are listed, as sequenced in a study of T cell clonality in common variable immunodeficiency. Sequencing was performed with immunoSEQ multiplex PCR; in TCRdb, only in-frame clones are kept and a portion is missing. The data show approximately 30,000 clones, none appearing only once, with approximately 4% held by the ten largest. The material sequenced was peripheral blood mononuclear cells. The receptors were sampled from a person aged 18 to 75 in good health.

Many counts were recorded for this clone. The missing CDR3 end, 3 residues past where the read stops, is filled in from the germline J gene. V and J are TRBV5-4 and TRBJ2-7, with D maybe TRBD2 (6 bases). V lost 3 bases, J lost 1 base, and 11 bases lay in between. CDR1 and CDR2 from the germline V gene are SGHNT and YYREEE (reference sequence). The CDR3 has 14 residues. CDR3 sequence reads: CASSSYGTSYEQYF. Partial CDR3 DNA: TGTGCCAGCAGCTCATACGGGACTTCCTACGAG.

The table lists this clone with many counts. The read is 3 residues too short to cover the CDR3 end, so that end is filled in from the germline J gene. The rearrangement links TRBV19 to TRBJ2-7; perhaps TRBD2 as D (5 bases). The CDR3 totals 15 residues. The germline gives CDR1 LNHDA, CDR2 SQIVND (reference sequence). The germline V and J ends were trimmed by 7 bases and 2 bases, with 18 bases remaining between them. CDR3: CASKADPSMPYEQYF. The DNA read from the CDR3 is TGTGCCAGTAAAGCGGACCCATCAATGCCCTACGAG.

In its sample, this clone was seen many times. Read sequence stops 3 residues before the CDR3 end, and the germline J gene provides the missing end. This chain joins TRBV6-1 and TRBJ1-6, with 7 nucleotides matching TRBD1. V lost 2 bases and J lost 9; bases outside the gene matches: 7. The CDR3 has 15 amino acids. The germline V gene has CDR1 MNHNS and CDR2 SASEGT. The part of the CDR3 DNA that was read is TGTGCCAGCAGTGAACTGGAGGGGGCAGGTTCACCC. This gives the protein CASSELEGAGSP. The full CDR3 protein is CASSELEGAGSPLHF.

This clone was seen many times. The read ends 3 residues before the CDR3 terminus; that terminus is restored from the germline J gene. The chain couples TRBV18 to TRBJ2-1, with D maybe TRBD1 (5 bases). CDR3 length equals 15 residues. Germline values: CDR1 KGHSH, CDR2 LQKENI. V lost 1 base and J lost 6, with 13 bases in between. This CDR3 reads CASSPLAGPGNEQFF. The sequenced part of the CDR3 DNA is TGTGCCAGCTCACCACTCGCAGGGCCGGGCAATGAG. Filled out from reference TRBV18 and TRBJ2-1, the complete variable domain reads NAGVMQNPRHLVRRRGQEARLRCSPMKGHSHVYWYRQLPEEGLKFMVYLQKENIIDESGMPKERFSAEFPKEGPSILRIQQVVRGDSAAYFCASSPLAGPGNEQFFGPGTRLTVL.

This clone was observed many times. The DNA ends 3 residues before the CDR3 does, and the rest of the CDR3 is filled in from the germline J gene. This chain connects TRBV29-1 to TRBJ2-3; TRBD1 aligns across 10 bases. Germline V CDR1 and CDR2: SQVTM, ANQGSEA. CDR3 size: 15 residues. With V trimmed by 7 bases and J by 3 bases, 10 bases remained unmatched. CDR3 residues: CSGGRTGGLTDTQYF. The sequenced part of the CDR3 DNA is TGCAGCGGTGGGCGGACAGGGGGTTTAACAGATACG.